The following is a T cell receptor beta chain sequence with its context. The protocol was immunoSEQ multiplex PCR, while the TCRdb copy is restricted to in-frame clones and leaves out a portion. This repertoire shows over 80,000 clones, around nine tenths found once; its top ten account for 3.2%. The CDR3 covers 13 residues. Germline CDR1 and CDR2: SGHNT and YYREEE (reference sequence). V gave up 3 bases and J gave up 3 bases, with 7 bases separating them. The data derive from a study of glioma-infiltrating T cells after dendritic cell vaccination. The sequences come from blood, collected before dendritic cell vaccination. This TCR was sampled from a human donor with glioblastoma. The rearrangement uses TRBV5-4 and TRBJ1-5; D not certain. This CDR3 reads CASSSGTNQPQHF. The CDR3 nucleotides read TGTGCCAGCAGCTCAGGAACCAATCAGCCCCAGCATTTT.